This T cell receptor (beta chain) was recorded in a study of shared clonotypes between healthy human individuals. Germline assignment: CDR1 SGHAT and CDR2 FQDESV (reference sequence). Unmatched junction bases numbered 10, after V lost 5 bases and J lost 4 bases. The CDR3 sequence is 15 residues long. Sequencing was at deep level. The assay was immunoSEQ multiplex PCR, and TCRdb's table has in-frame clones only and misses some. This sample yields over a million clones, of which 75% to 80% are seen a single time; more than 0.45% belongs to the top ten. Partitioning of CD4+ cells yielded a CD45RA+ naive subset and a CD45RA-negative memory subset.

The chain employs TRBV11-1 and TRBJ1-1; 7 nucleotides line up with TRBD1. The sequenced material came from memory CD4+ T cells from PBMCs. Subset denoted: CD45RA-negative fraction. This receptor was taken from a man between 18 and 35 years old in good health. Some clones in this sample may be carry-over from other donors' samples. CDR3 loop: CASSLTRQGGTEAFF. In DNA form, the CDR3 reads TGTGCCAGCAGCCTTACCCGCCAGGGGGGCACTGAAGCTTTCTTT.